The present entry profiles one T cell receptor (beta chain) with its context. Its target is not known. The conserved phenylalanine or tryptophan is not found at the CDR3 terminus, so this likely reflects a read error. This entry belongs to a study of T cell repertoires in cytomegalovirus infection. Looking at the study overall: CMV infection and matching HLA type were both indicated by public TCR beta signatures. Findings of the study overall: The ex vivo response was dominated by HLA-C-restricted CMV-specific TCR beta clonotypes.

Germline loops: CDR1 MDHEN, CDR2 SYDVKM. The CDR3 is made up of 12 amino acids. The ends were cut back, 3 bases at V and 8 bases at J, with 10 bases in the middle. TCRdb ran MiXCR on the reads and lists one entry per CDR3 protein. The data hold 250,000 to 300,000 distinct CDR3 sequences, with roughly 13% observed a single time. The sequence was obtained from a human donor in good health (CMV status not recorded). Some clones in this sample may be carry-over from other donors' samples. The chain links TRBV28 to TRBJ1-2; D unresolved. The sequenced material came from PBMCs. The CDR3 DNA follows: TGTGCCAGCAGTTTTAGCCCGCGGGGCTACACCCTC. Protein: CASSFSPRGYTL.